The 30 T cell receptor beta chains presented below share a single source sample, sequenced in a study of blood T cell repertoires in COVID-19. The assay was immunoSEQ multiplex PCR, and TCRdb's table has in-frame clones only and misses some. Of 210,000 or so clones in the sample, about 82% are singletons; the top ten hold more than 9%. Material for sequencing was peripheral blood. The origin of the receptors is an elderly woman with acute or convalescent COVID-19.

V is TRBV19 and J is TRBJ1-5, with 9 bases lining up with TRBD1. Germline values: CDR1 LNHDA, CDR2 SQIVND (reference sequence). The CDR3 contains 19 residues. V gave up 5 bases and J gave up 3 bases; unmatched junction bases: 17. The CDR3 DNA reads as TGTGCCAGTAGTCCCCCGGGACAGGGTATGGGAGGGCTCAATCAGCCCCAGCATTTT. Encoded protein: CASSPPGQGMGGLNQPQHF.

This chain joins TRBV4-1 and TRBJ2-2; TRBD2 aligns across 10 bases. The V gene's germline CDR1 is MGHRA and CDR2 YSYEKL. The CDR3 runs 15 residues. V lost 5 bases, J lost 9 bases, and 9 bases stayed unmatched. CDR3 bases: TGCGCCAGCAGCTGGGCTAGCGGGAGCCAGAGGGAGCTGTTTTTT. Translation: CASSWASGSQRELFF.

J is TRBJ2-1 and V is TRBV7-9; D unclear. V lost 1 base, J lost 6 bases, and 10 bases lay in between. Germline assignment: CDR1 SEHNR and CDR2 FQNEAQ (reference sequence). The CDR3 length is 14 residues. The CDR3 reads CASSLGQVPNEQFF. Written as DNA, the CDR3 is TGTGCCAGCAGCTTAGGGCAGGTCCCCAATGAGCAGTTCTTC.

Note on this clone: One base separates it from a far larger clone, so it is likely a read error. The genes are TRBV7-8 and TRBJ2-5; TRBD1 agrees at 7 bases. The CDR3 covers 13 residues. After removal of 0 bases from V and 5 bases from J, the junction contained 0 bases not matched to a gene. Germline-derived CDR1 and CDR2 are SGHVS and FQNEAQ. The CDR3 reads CASSLAGGETQYF. The CDR3 nucleotides are TGTGCCAGCAGCTTAGCAGGGGGCGAGACCCAGTACTTC.

V and J are TRBV2 and TRBJ1-6; maybe TRBD1 (5 bases). The V gene lost 6 bases and the J gene lost 10 bases, with 19 bases spanning the gap. The CDR3 consists of 15 residues. Germline V gene lookup returns CDR1 SNHLY and CDR2 FYNNEI. The CDR3 DNA reads as TGTGCCAGCAGCCCTGAGAGGGGAGGTGAATCACCCCTCCACTTT. It yields the protein CASSPERGGESPLHF.

The chain couples TRBV7-3 to TRBJ2-5, with 8 bases matching TRBD1. CDR1 SGHTA and CDR2 FQGTGA come from the germline V gene. After removal of 5 bases from V and 2 bases from J, the junction contained 4 bases not matched to a gene. The CDR3 extends over 14 amino acids. CDR3: CASSPGQEQETQYF. The DNA of the CDR3 is TGTGCCAGCAGCCCGGGACAGGAACAAGAGACCCAGTACTTC.

V gene TRBV9 combines with J gene TRBJ2-1; 8 bases map to TRBD2. The germline V gene encodes CDR1 SGDLS and CDR2 YYNGEE. This CDR3 spans 16 amino acids. V lost 3 bases and J lost 0; bases outside the gene matches: 5. CDR3 nucleotide sequence: TGTGCCAGCAGCGAACTAGCGGCAAACTCCTACAATGAGCAGTTCTTC. Protein product: CASSELAANSYNEQFF.

Comments on this clone: One junction end disagrees with the germline gene, perhaps due to a read error. CDR3 sequence: CASSEFGDYRSQFF. DNA of the CDR3: TGTGCCAGCAGTGAATTCGGGGACTATAGAAGCCAATTTTTT. The chain recombines TRBV25-1 with TRBJ1-1; weak D call: TRBD1 (5 bases). The germline gives CDR1 MGHDK, CDR2 SYGVNS. The CDR3 is 14 amino acids.

V is TRBV11-3 and J is TRBJ2-3, with 7 bases lining up with TRBD2. After removal of 5 bases from V and 1 base from J, the junction contained 9 bases not matched to a gene. This CDR3 is built from 16 residues. The germline gives CDR1 SGHNT, CDR2 YENEEA. The CDR3, as DNA: TGTGCCAGCAGCAAACACGGACTAGTTGGCACAGATACGCAGTATTTT. It specifies CASSKHGLVGTDTQYF. Combining the CDR3 with reference TRBV11-3 and TRBJ2-3 gives the whole variable domain EAGVVQSPRYKIIEKKQPVAFWCNPISGHNTLYWYLQNLGQGPELLIRYENEEAVDDSQLPKDRFSAERLKGVDSTLKIQPAELGDSAVYLCASSKHGLVGTDTQYFGPGTRLTVL.

The CDR3 DNA sequence: TGTGCCAGCAAGAGCGGGACAGGGGATCAGCCCCAGCATTTT. This codes for CASKSGTGDQPQHF. The chain uses TRBV2 and TRBJ1-5; 10 bases line up with TRBD1. Germline V gene sequence: CDR1 SNHLY, CDR2 FYNNEI. This CDR3 region has 14 residues. V lost 7 bases, J lost 5 bases, and 5 bases stayed unmatched.

This clone was detected a few times. V gene TRBV5-6 combines with J gene TRBJ2-6, with 7 bases identical to TRBD1. This CDR3 has 14 residues. The V gene's germline CDR1 is SGHDT and CDR2 YYEEEE. V gave up 9 bases and J gave up 0 bases; unmatched junction bases: 3. The CDR3 DNA sequence: TGTGCCACACAGGGGCTCTCTGGGGCCAACGTCCTGACTTTC. This sequence encodes CATQGLSGANVLTF.

This chain links TRBV6-1 with TRBJ2-1, with TRBD2 identical over 12 bases. Germline V gene data show CDR1 as MNHNS and CDR2 as SASEGT. There are 20 residues in the CDR3. With 4 bases clipped from V and 9 bases from J, the junction kept 22 bases outside the gene matches. The CDR3 bases are TGTGCCAGCAGTGTTGAGGGGGACAGTGGGGCTAGCGGGAGGGCCTTTGAGCAGTTCTTC. Translated: CASSVEGDSGASGRAFEQFF.

The chain uses TRBV7-2 and TRBJ1-2; possibly TRBD1 for D (5 bases). The CDR3 sequence is 13 residues long. CDR1 and CDR2 from the germline V gene are SGHTA and FQGNSA. Trimming pared 4 bases from V and 8 bases from J, leaving 14 bases between. The CDR3 region is CASSWTRVSGYTF. CDR3 DNA sequence: TGTGCCAGCAGCTGGACCAGGGTGAGCGGCTACACCTTC.

The rearrangement uses TRBV7-8 and TRBJ1-1, with TRBD1 identical over 10 bases. From germline, CDR1 is SGHVS and CDR2 FQNEAQ. The CDR3 consists of 14 residues. The ends lost 5 bases at V and 4 bases at J; junction bases unmatched: 4. CDR3 sequence reads: CASSPGQGSTEAFF. The CDR3 coding sequence is TGTGCCAGCAGCCCGGGACAGGGGTCCACTGAAGCTTTCTTT. Based on the CDR3 plus reference TRBV7-8 and TRBJ1-1, the full variable domain is GAGVSQSPRYKVAKRGQDVALRCDPISGHVSLFWYQQALGQGPEFLTYFQNEAQLDKSGLPSDRFFAERPEGSVSTLKIQRTQQEDSAVYLCASSPGQGSTEAFFGQGTRLTVV.

This clone was seen only a few times. The chain joins TRBV28 to TRBJ2-2; possibly TRBD1 for D (5 bases). The CDR3 consists of 15 residues. V lost 2 bases and J 6 bases, leaving 13 bases between the germline ends. Germline V gene lookup returns CDR1 MDHEN and CDR2 SYDVKM. CDR3 in amino acids: CASSLVQGWAGELFF. The CDR3 DNA reads TGTGCCAGCAGTTTAGTTCAGGGATGGGCCGGGGAGCTGTTTTTT.

Here the CDR3 reads CASSLASGRAWETQYF. In nucleotides, the CDR3 is TGCGCCAGCAGCTTGGCTAGCGGGAGGGCCTGGGAGACCCAGTACTTC. The chain has TRBV5-1 and TRBJ2-5; 12 nucleotides agree with TRBD2. This CDR3 is built from 16 residues. Germline V gene data show CDR1 as SGHRS and CDR2 as YFSETQ. V trimming: 0 bases; J trimming: 5 bases; junction bases outside the gene matches: 5.

V and J are TRBV6-1 and TRBJ2-7; 9 bases map to TRBD2. The trim removed 1 base at V and 2 bases at J, leaving 6 bases unmatched. CDR1 is MNHNS, CDR2 SASEGT, per germline. This CDR3 comprises 16 residues. The CDR3 nucleotides are TGTGCCAGCAGTGAAGAGAGGGCGGGGGGGCCCTACGAGCAGTACTTC. Translating it yields CASSEERAGGPYEQYF.

J is TRBJ2-1 and V is TRBV3-1 (or the pseudogene TRBV3-2), with 10 bases identical to TRBD2. The CDR3 is made up of 16 amino acids. CDR1 LGHDT and CDR2 YNNKEL come from the germline V gene (reference sequence). After removal of 2 bases from V and 7 bases from J, the junction contained 8 bases not matched to a gene. CDR3 DNA sequence: TGTGCCAGCAGCCAACCCCCAGCGGGAGGGATGAATGAGCAGTTCTTC. Its protein product is CASSQPPAGGMNEQFF.

This rearrangement joins TRBV10-2 to TRBJ1-1, with 7 bases aligning to TRBD1. V dropped 7 bases and J dropped 0; count of bases not matched to a gene: 5. Germline CDR1 and CDR2: WSHSY and SAAADI. The CDR3 covers 14 residues. In DNA form, the CDR3 reads TGCGCCAGCATTAGGACAGGTATGAACACTGAAGCTTTCTTT. Its protein product is CASIRTGMNTEAFF.

The chain recombines TRBV7-3 with TRBJ1-1; D gene unclear. The CDR3 consists of 13 residues. V was cut by 5 bases and J by 1 base, with 8 bases left in between. From germline, CDR1 is SGHTA and CDR2 FQGTGA. In DNA form, the CDR3 reads TGTGCCAGCAGCGCTCAGGCGAACACTGAAGCTTTCTTT. It encodes CASSAQANTEAFF. The full variable domain, with the rest looked up from reference TRBV7-3 and TRBJ1-1, is GAGVSQTPSNKVTEKGKYVELRCDPISGHTALYWYRQSLGQGPEFLIYFQGTGAADDSGLPNDRFFAVRPEGSVSTLKIQRTERGDSAVYLCASSAQANTEAFFGQGTRLTVV.

This clone has a single count. The chain is built from TRBV4-1 and TRBJ2-2; 9 bases fit TRBD2. Germline trimming cut 4 bases from V and 2 bases from J; bases unmatched to any gene: 5. The germline CDR1 and CDR2 sequences are MGHRA and YSYEKL. The CDR3 is made up of 16 amino acids. The CDR3 DNA follows: TGCGCCAGCAGCCCAGCGGGGGGACAAAACACCGGGGAGCTGTTTTTT. Protein product: CASSPAGGQNTGELFF.

This sequence joins TRBV10-3 and TRBJ1-1; D may be TRBD1 (5 bases). Trimming took 8 bases from V and 1 from J, leaving 11 bases between them. CDR1 is ENHRY and CDR2 is SYGVKD in the germline V gene. The CDR3 contains 13 residues. The CDR3 loop reads CAIRSDRNTEAFF. The CDR3 DNA reads as TGTGCCATCCGATCCGACAGGAACACTGAAGCTTTCTTT.

The chain is built from TRBV5-4 and TRBJ2-2, with 7 bases that match TRBD2. The germline gives CDR1 SGHNT, CDR2 YYREEE (reference sequence). With V trimmed by 4 bases and J by 0 bases, 9 bases remained unmatched. This CDR3 has 17 residues. CDR3 region: CASSHPLGLANTGELFF. DNA for the CDR3: TGTGCCAGCAGCCACCCCCTTGGACTAGCGAACACCGGGGAGCTGTTTTTT.

This sequence joins TRBV5-1 and TRBJ1-2; D is unclear. The CDR3 has 16 residues. V dropped 4 bases and J dropped 6 bases, with 22 bases sitting between them. Germline V lookup: CDR1 SGHRS, CDR2 YFSETQ. The CDR3 region is CASSPTADHNNHGYTF. For the CDR3, the DNA is TGCGCCAGCAGCCCCACCGCGGATCATAACAACCATGGCTACACCTTC. Full variable domain (remainder filled in from reference TRBV5-1 and TRBJ1-2): KAGVTQTPRYLIKTRGQQVTLSCSPISGHRSVSWYQQTPGQGLQFLFEYFSETQRNKGNFPGRFSGRQFSNSRSEMNVSTLELGDSALYLCASSPTADHNNHGYTFGSGTRLTVV.

This clone appeared once. The V and J genes are TRBV9 and TRBJ2-3; TRBD2 agrees at 14 bases. The CDR3 consists of 18 residues. V gave up 0 bases and J gave up 0 bases; unmatched junction bases: 3. Per the germline V gene, CDR1 is SGDLS and CDR2 is YYNGEE. The CDR3 DNA reads as TGTGCCAGCAGCGTAGGGGGGACTAGCGGGAGAAGCACAGATACGCAGTATTTT. Residues: CASSVGGTSGRSTDTQYF. The full variable domain, its missing parts supplied by reference TRBV9 and TRBJ2-3, is DSGVTQTPKHLITATGQRVTLRCSPRSGDLSVYWYQQSLDQGLQFLIQYYNGEERAKGNILERFSAQQFPDLHSELNLSSLELGDSALYFCASSVGGTSGRSTDTQYFGPGTRLTVL.

This chain links TRBV6-1 with TRBJ2-7; D is unclear. Per germline, CDR1 MNHNS and CDR2 SASEGT. The CDR3 loop spans 17 amino acids. V was shortened by 1 base and J by 1 base, with 17 bases between the two germline ends. The CDR3 nucleotides are TGTGCCAGCAGTGAAGGTCTTGGTTGGAGCACTTCCTACGAGCAGTACTTC. Its translation is CASSEGLGWSTSYEQYF.

This clone was seen only a few times. The chain is built from TRBV6-5 and TRBJ2-7; D is perhaps TRBD2 (6 bases). There are 14 residues in the CDR3. V was cut by 6 bases and J by 2 bases, with 14 bases left in between. Germline lookup yields CDR1 MNHEY and CDR2 SVGAGI. This chain's CDR3 is CASSQDYPAYEQYF. CDR3 DNA: TGTGCCAGCAGCCAGGACTACCCCGCCTACGAGCAGTACTTC.

This chain links TRBV9 with TRBJ2-5; no firm D call. Trimming shortened V by 0 bases and J by 5 bases, and 11 bases separated the two germline ends. There are 14 residues in the CDR3. Germline V gives CDR1 SGDLS, CDR2 YYNGEE. The CDR3 DNA sequence: TGTGCCAGCAGCGTAGAGTGGTCGCGGGAGACCCAGTACTTC. Its protein is CASSVEWSRETQYF.

There are a few counts of this clone. The V gene is TRBV11-2, the J gene TRBJ2-3; a possible D gene is TRBD2 (6 bases). Deletions cut 7 bases from V and 2 bases from J, with 16 bases between. In germline, CDR1 is SGHAT, CDR2 FQNNGV. The CDR3 contains 15 residues. The CDR3 loop reads CASTSSSAYTDTQYF. The CDR3 DNA sequence: TGTGCCAGCACCTCCTCTAGCGCCTACACAGATACGCAGTATTTT.

V is TRBV15 and J is TRBJ2-7, with D hard to call. The germline V gene encodes CDR1 LNHNV and CDR2 YYDKDF (reference sequence). The CDR3 totals 13 residues. V gave up 0 bases and J gave up 2 bases, with 5 bases separating them. CDR3 region: CATSRDPAYEQYF. Written as DNA, the CDR3 is TGTGCCACCAGCAGAGATCCCGCCTACGAGCAGTACTTC. The variable domain in full, with the rest retrieved from reference TRBV15 and TRBJ2-7, is DAMVIQNPRYQVTQFGKPVTLSCSQTLNHNVMYWYQQKSSQAPKLLFHYYDKDFNNEADTPDNFQSRRPNTSFCFLDIRSPGLGDTAMYLCATSRDPAYEQYFGPGTRLTVT.